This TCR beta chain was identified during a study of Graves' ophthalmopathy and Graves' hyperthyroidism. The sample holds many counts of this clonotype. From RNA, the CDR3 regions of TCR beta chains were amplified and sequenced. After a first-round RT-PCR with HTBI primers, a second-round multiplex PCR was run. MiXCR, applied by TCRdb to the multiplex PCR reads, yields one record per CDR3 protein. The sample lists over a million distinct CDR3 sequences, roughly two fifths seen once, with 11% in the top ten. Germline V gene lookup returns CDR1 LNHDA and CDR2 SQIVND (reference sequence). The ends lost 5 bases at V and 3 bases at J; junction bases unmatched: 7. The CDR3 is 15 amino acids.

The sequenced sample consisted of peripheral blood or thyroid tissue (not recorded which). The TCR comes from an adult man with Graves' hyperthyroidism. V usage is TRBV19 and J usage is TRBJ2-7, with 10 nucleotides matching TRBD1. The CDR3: CASSPGTGVRYEQYF. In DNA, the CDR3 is TGTGCCAGTAGTCCGGGGACAGGGGTTCGCTACGAGCAGTACTTC. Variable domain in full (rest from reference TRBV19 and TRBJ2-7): DGGITQSPKYLFRKEGQNVTLSCEQNLNHDAMYWYRQDPGQGLRLIYYSQIVNDFQKGDIAEGYSVSREKKESFPLTVTSAQKNPTAFYLCASSPGTGVRYEQYFGPGTRLTVT.